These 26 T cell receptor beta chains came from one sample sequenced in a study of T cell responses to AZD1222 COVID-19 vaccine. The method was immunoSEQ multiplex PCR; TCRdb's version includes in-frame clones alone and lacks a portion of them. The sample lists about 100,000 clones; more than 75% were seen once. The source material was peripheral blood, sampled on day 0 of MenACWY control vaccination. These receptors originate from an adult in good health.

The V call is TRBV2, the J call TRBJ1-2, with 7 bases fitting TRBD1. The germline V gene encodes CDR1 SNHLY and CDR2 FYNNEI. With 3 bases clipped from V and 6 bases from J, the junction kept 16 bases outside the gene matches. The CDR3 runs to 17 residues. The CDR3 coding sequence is TGTGCCAGCAGTGAGGTCCGTGGGGACAGTGGCGGGGATGGCTACACCTTC. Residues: CASSEVRGDSGGDGYTF.

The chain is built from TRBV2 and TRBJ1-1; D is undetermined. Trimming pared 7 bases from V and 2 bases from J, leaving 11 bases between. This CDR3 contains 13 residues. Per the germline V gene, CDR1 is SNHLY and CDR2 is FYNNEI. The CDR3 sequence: CASIPGLNTEAFF. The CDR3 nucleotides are TGTGCCAGCATTCCAGGCCTTAACACTGAAGCTTTCTTT.

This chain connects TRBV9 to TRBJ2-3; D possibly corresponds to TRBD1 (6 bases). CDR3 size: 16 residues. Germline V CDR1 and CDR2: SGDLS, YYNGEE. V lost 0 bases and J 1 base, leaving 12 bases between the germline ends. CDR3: CASSVGGGSGTDTQYF. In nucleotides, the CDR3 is TGTGCCAGCAGCGTAGGAGGGGGTAGTGGCACAGATACGCAGTATTTT. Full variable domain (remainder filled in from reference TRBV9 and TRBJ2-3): DSGVTQTPKHLITATGQRVTLRCSPRSGDLSVYWYQQSLDQGLQFLIQYYNGEERAKGNILERFSAQQFPDLHSELNLSSLELGDSALYFCASSVGGGSGTDTQYFGPGTRLTVL.

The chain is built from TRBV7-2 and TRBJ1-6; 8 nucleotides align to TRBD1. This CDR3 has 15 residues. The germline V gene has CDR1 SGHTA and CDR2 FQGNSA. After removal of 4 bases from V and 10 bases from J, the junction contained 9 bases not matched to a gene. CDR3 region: CASSSLDRARSPLHF. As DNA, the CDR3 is TGTGCCAGCAGCTCCTTGGACAGGGCCCGCTCACCCCTCCACTTT.

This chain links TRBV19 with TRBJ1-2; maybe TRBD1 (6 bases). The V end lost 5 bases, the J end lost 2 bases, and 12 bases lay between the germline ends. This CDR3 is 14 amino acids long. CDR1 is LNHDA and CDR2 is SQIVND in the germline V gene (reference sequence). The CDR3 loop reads CASSPRTENYGYTF. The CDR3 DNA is TGTGCCAGTAGTCCTCGGACAGAGAACTATGGCTACACCTTC.

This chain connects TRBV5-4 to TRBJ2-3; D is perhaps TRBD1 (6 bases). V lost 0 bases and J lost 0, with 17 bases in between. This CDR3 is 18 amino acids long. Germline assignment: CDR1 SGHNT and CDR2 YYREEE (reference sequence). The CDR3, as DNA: TGTGCCAGCAGCTTGGCAGGGGTGGGCACCGCTAGCACAGATACGCAGTATTTT. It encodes CASSLAGVGTASTDTQYF.

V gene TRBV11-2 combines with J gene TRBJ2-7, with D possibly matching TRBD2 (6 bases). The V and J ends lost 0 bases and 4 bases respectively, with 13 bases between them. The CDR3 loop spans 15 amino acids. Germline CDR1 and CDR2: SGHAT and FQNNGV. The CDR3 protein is CASSLDDLAQYEQYF. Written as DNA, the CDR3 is TGTGCCAGCAGCTTAGATGACCTAGCGCAATACGAGCAGTACTTC.

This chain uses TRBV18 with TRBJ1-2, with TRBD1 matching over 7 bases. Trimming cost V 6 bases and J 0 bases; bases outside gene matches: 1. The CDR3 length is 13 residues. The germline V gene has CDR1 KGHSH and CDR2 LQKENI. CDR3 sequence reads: CASSTGSNYGYTF. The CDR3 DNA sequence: TGTGCCAGCTCGACAGGGTCTAACTATGGCTACACCTTC.

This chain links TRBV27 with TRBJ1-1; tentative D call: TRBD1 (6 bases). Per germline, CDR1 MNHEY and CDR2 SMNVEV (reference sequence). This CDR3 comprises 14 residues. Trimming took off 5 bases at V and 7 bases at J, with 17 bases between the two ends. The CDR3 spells CASSPRRGALEAFF. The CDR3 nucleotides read TGTGCCAGCAGTCCTCGGCGGGGGGCACTTGAAGCTTTCTTT.

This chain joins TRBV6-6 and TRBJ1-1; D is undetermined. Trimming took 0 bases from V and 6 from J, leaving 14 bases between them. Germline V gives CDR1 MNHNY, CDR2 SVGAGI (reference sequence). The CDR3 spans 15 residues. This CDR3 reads CASSYSGQDDSEAFF. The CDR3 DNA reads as TGTGCCAGCAGTTACTCCGGCCAGGATGACTCTGAAGCTTTCTTT.

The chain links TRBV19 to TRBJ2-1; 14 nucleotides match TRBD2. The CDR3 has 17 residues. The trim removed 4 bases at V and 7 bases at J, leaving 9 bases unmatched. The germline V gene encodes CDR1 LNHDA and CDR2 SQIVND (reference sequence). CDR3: CASSTLRLAGGWNEQFF. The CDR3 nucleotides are TGTGCCAGTAGTACCCTCCGACTAGCGGGGGGGTGGAATGAGCAGTTCTTC.

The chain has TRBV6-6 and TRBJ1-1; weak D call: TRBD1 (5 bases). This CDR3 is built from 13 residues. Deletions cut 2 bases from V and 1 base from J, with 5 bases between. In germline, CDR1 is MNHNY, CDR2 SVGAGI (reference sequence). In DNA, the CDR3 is TGTGCCAGCAGTTACGACAGGAACACTGAAGCTTTCTTT. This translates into CASSYDRNTEAFF.

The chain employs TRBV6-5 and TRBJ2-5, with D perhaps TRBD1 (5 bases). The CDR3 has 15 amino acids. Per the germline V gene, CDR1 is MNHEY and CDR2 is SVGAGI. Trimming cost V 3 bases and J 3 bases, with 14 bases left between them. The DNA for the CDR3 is TGTGCCAGCAGTTATGATGCAGGGATGGAAGAGACCCAGTACTTC. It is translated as CASSYDAGMEETQYF.

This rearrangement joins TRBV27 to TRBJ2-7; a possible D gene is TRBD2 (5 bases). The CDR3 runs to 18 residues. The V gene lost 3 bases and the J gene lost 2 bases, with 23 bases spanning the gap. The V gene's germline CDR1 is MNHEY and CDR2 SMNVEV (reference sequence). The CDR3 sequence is CASSLRAALSGGTYEQYF. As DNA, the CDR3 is TGTGCCAGCAGTTTGAGGGCTGCACTCTCCGGTGGCACCTACGAGCAGTACTTC.

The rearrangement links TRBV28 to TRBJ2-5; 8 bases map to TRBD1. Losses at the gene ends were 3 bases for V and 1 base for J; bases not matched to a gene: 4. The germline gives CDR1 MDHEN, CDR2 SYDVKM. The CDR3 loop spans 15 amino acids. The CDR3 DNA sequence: TGTGCCAGCAGTTTTGGACAGGGCCTCCAAGAGACCCAGTACTTC. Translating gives CASSFGQGLQETQYF.

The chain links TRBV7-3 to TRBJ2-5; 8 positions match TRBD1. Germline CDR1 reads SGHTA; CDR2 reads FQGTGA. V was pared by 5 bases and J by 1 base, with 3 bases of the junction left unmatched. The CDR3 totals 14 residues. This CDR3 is CASSRGQAQETQYF. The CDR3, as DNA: TGTGCCAGCAGCCGGGGACAGGCCCAAGAGACCCAGTACTTC.

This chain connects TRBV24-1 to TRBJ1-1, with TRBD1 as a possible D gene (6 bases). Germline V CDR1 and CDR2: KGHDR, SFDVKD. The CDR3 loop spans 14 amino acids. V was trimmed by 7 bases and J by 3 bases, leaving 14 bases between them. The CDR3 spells CATSDTGRDTEAFF. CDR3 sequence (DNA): TGTGCCACCAGCGACACAGGGAGGGACACTGAAGCTTTCTTT.

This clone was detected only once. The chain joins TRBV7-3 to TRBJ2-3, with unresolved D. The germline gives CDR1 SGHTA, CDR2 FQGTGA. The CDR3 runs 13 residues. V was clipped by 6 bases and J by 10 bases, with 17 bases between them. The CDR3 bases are TGTGCCAGCAGTCGTGACTCCGAACTGGCGCAGTATTTT. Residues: CASSRDSELAQYF.

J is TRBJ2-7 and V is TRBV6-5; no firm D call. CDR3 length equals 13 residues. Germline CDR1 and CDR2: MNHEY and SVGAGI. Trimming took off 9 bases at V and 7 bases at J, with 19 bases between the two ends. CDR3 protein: CASRVPGHWEQYF. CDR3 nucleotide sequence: TGTGCCAGTAGAGTCCCTGGCCATTGGGAGCAGTACTTC.

The CDR3 DNA reads as TGTGCCAGCAGTTACTCGGTACGCGAGCAGTACTTC. It codes for CASSYSVREQYF. V usage is TRBV6-2 or TRBV6-3 and J usage is TRBJ2-7; no definite D call. Per the germline V gene, CDR1 is MNHEY and CDR2 is SVGEGT. The V end lost 0 bases, the J end lost 6 bases, and 6 bases lay between the germline ends. The CDR3 is made up of 12 amino acids.

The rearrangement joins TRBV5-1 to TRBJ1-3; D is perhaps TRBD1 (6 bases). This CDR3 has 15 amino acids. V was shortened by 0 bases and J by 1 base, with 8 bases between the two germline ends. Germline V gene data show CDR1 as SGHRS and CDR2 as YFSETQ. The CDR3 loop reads CASSLEGGSGNTIYF. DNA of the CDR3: TGCGCCAGCAGCTTGGAGGGGGGTTCTGGAAACACCATATATTTT.

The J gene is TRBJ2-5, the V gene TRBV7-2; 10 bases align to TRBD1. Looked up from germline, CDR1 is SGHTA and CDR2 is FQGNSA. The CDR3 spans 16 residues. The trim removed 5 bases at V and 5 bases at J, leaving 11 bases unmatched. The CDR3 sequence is CASSLRTGTGVETQYF. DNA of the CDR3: TGTGCCAGCAGCCTTAGAACCGGGACAGGGGTTGAGACCCAGTACTTC.

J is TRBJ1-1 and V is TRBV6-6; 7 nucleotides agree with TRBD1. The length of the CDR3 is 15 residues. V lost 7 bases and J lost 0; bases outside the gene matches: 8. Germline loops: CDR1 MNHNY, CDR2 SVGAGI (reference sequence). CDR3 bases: TGTGCCAGCATCCAGGGGGGGGATCTGAACACTGAAGCTTTCTTT. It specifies CASIQGGDLNTEAFF.

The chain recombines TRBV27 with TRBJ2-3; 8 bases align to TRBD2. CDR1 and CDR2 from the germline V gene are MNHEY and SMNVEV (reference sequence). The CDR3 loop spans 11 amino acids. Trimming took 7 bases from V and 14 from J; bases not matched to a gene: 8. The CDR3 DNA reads TGTGCCAGCACCTTAGCGGGGCGTCGGTATTTT. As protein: CASTLAGRRYF.

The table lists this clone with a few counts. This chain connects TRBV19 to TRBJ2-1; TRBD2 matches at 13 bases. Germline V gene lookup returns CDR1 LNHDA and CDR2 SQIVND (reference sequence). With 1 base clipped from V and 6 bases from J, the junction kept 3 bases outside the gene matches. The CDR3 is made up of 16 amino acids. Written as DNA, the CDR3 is TGTGCCAGTAGTATAGGAGGGACTAGCGGGGTCAATGAGCAGTTCTTC. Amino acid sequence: CASSIGGTSGVNEQFF.

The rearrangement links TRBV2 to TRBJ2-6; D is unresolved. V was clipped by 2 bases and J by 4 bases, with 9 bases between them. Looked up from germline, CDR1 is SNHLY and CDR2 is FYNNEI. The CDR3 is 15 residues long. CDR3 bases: TGTGCCAGCAGTGAATTAGGAACCGGGGCCAACGTCCTGACTTTC. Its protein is CASSELGTGANVLTF.